This T cell receptor (beta chain) was observed in a study of blood T cell repertoires in COVID-19. Study at large: The samples span acute and convalescent COVID-19 from the United States, Italy and Spain.

J was trimmed by 2 bases and V by 0 bases; bases with no gene match: 10. The CDR3 sequence is 17 residues long. Germline V gene data show CDR1 as ENHRY and CDR2 as SYGVKD. Original data processing: Nucleated cell counts were estimated from reference gene primer amplification. Repertoires were generated with immunoSEQ multiplex PCR, while TCRdb's copy carries only in-frame clones and drops some. V, J and clone size derive from that table, while D and trimming were established from the DNA sequence. The table includes 150,000 to 200,000 clones, 75% to 90% detected once. Those who participated ranged in age from roughly 18 to 90 years and resided in about two dozen US areas. Participants in the exposed group had met a COVID-19 case in the 2 weeks before joining the study.

Material for sequencing was PBMCs or T cells enriched from blood (not recorded which). This clonotype was obtained from a man in his 70s who had been exposed to COVID-19. The chain joins TRBV10-3 to TRBJ2-7; 7 positions agree with TRBD1. The CDR3 region is CAISESPPGQTTYEQYF. CDR3 nucleotides: TGTGCCATCAGTGAGTCGCCACCGGGACAGACGACCTACGAGCAGTACTTC.